The clone carrying this T cell receptor (beta chain) was picked up many times. Its target is unknown. The record originates from a study of response to subunit inactivated influenza vaccine. V shed 0 bases and J 3 bases; nucleotides not matched to a gene: 3. Germline CDR1 reads LGHNA; CDR2 reads YSLEER. The CDR3 runs to 15 residues. Overall study results and limits: Authors suggested that a seasonal influenza vaccination recruits few new T cells each time.

Using its own MiXCR run on the RT-PCR reads, TCRdb lists one record per CDR3 protein. In the table there are about 800,000 distinct CDR3 sequences, 21% of which are singletons. Here the sequenced sample was PBMCs from blood, taken around 5 days after vaccination. The receptor's source is a man aged 45-65 years who received an inactivated influenza vaccine. V usage is TRBV4-3 and J usage is TRBJ1-2; 8 nucleotides align to TRBD1. CDR3 amino acids: CASSQEGQADYGYTF. CDR3 nucleotides: TGCGCCAGCAGCCAAGAGGGACAGGCAGACTATGGCTACACCTTC.